The 24 T cell receptor beta chains below all came from one sample that was sequenced in a study of blood T cell repertoires in COVID-19. The method was immunoSEQ multiplex PCR; TCRdb's version includes in-frame clones alone and lacks a portion of them. The sample has 310,000 or so clones, around 89% seen once; the top ten hold over 8%. The source material was PBMCs or T cells enriched from blood (not recorded which). These receptors came from a woman aged 40 to 49 who had recovered from COVID-19.

DNA for the CDR3: TGTGCCAGCAGCAAAGAAGCTAACACAGATACGCAGTATTTT. This codes for CASSKEANTDTQYF. The chain employs TRBV7-6 and TRBJ2-3; no firm D call. V was pared by 5 bases and J by 2 bases, with 11 bases between. The germline gives CDR1 SGHVS, CDR2 FNYEAQ. The CDR3 contains 14 residues.

This chain links TRBV5-5 with TRBJ2-2; TRBD1 matches 9 bases. With V trimmed by 5 bases and J by 7 bases, 12 bases remained unmatched. Germline values: CDR1 SGHKS, CDR2 YYEKEE (reference sequence). The CDR3 contains 16 residues. For the CDR3, the DNA is TGTGCCAGCAGTCCATCGGGACAGGGTTTAGGCGGGGAGCTGTTTTTT. Translating gives CASSPSGQGLGGELFF.

The J gene is TRBJ1-1, the V gene TRBV6-2 or TRBV6-3; 8 nucleotides match TRBD1. The CDR3 contains 15 residues. After removal of 5 bases from V and 1 base from J, the junction contained 6 bases not matched to a gene. Germline assignment: CDR1 MNHEY and CDR2 SVGEGT. CDR3 region: CASSQGQASNTEAFF. CDR3 nucleotide sequence: TGTGCCAGCAGTCAGGGACAGGCTTCGAACACTGAAGCTTTCTTT.

V usage is TRBV3-1 (or the pseudogene TRBV3-2) and J usage is TRBJ1-4, with D perhaps matching TRBD1 (5 bases). This CDR3 is built from 14 residues. The V gene's germline CDR1 is LGHDT and CDR2 YNNKEL (reference sequence). Trimming stripped 1 base from V and 6 bases from J, with 9 bases between. The CDR3: CASSQAIGDEKLFF. CDR3 sequence (DNA): TGTGCCAGCAGCCAAGCGATAGGGGATGAAAAACTGTTTTTT.

The genes are TRBV29-1 and TRBJ2-3; D is undetermined. The CDR3 is 11 amino acids. The ends were cut back, 5 bases at V and 0 bases at J, with 3 bases in the middle. Germline V lookup: CDR1 SQVTM, CDR2 ANQGSEA. The CDR3 protein is CSVLSTDTQYF. The DNA of the CDR3 is TGCAGCGTTCTTAGCACAGATACGCAGTATTTT.

The J gene is TRBJ1-2, the V gene TRBV30, with a weak D call TRBD1 (6 bases). Germline CDR1 and CDR2: GTSNPN and SVGIG (reference sequence). CDR3 length: 13 residues. Trimming took 0 bases from V and 6 from J, leaving 11 bases between them. The CDR3 here is CAWSVGGDHGYTF. The DNA of the CDR3 is TGTGCCTGGAGTGTAGGGGGGGACCATGGCTACACCTTC.

The CDR3 loop is CASSLEGYASNQPQHF. In DNA form, the CDR3 reads TGTGCCAGCAGCTTAGAGGGGTACGCGAGCAATCAGCCCCAGCATTTT. V and J are TRBV7-2 and TRBJ1-5; possible D gene TRBD1, 5 bases. CDR3 length equals 16 residues. V lost 1 base to trimming and J lost 1 base, with 11 bases between them. Germline CDR1 reads SGHTA; CDR2 reads FQGNSA.

This chain connects TRBV3-1 (or the pseudogene TRBV3-2) to TRBJ1-4; D remains ambiguous. Germline CDR1 reads LGHDT; CDR2 reads YNNKEL (reference sequence). V lost 0 bases and J lost 0, with 11 bases in between. The CDR3 covers 17 residues. This CDR3 is CASSQDSAAATNEKLFF. The CDR3 region has the DNA TGTGCCAGCAGCCAAGATAGTGCGGCAGCAACTAATGAAAAACTGTTTTTT.

This chain joins TRBV24-1 and TRBJ1-1; D uncertain. CDR3 length: 13 amino acids. Trimming removed 7 bases at V and 2 bases at J, with 10 bases between. The germline CDR1 and CDR2 sequences are KGHDR and SFDVKD. The CDR3 region has the DNA TGTGCCACCAGGAGGGATCAAAACACTGAAGCTTTCTTT. Residues: CATRRDQNTEAFF.

This chain links TRBV19 with TRBJ2-2; the match to TRBD1 covers 8 bases. The germline V gene has CDR1 LNHDA and CDR2 SQIVND (reference sequence). V was clipped by 7 bases and J by 4 bases; unmatched bases: 11. The CDR3 is 16 amino acids. This CDR3 is CASIRNTGGPTGELFF. CDR3 DNA: TGTGCCAGTATCCGTAACACAGGGGGACCCACCGGGGAGCTGTTTTTT.

This clone was seen more than once but under ten times. V and J are TRBV7-2 and TRBJ1-2; D unresolved. The V end lost 1 base, the J end lost 6 bases, and 9 bases lay between the germline ends. CDR1 and CDR2 from the germline V gene are SGHTA and FQGNSA. The CDR3 is 13 residues long. The CDR3 nucleotides are TGTGCCAGCAGCTTAGGTTCCAGCGATGGCTACACCTTC. Its protein product is CASSLGSSDGYTF.

J is TRBJ1-1 and V is TRBV2; 9 positions agree with TRBD1. The CDR3 runs to 15 residues. V trimming: 6 bases; J trimming: 1 base; junction bases outside the gene matches: 6. Germline CDR1 and CDR2: SNHLY and FYNNEI. The CDR3 bases are TGTGCCAGCAGCGGTGACAGGGGGTCGAACACTGAAGCTTTCTTT. This gives the protein CASSGDRGSNTEAFF.

CDR3 residues: CASSYAGRNEQFF. CDR3 bases: TGTGCCAGCAGTTACGCAGGGAGGAATGAGCAGTTCTTC. The chain recombines TRBV6-5 with TRBJ2-1; TRBD2 might be the D (6 bases). Trimming stripped 2 bases from V and 7 bases from J, with 9 bases between. The CDR3 totals 13 residues. Germline V gene lookup returns CDR1 MNHEY and CDR2 SVGAGI.

This chain connects TRBV6-2 or TRBV6-3 to TRBJ1-5; 10 positions match TRBD1. This CDR3 has 15 residues. Germline assignment: CDR1 MNHEY and CDR2 SVGEGT. V shed 5 bases, J shed 5 bases, and the junction held 6 bases outside the gene matches. In DNA form, the CDR3 reads TGTGCCAGCAGTCACGGGACAGGGGAGCATCAGCCCCAGCATTTT. Translation gives CASSHGTGEHQPQHF.

The V gene is TRBV5-4, the J gene TRBJ1-1; 9 bases are shared with TRBD1. After removal of 2 bases from V and 8 bases from J, the junction contained 4 bases not matched to a gene. The CDR3 has 13 amino acids. Per germline, CDR1 SGHNT and CDR2 YYREEE (reference sequence). CDR3 coding DNA: TGTGCCAGCAGCTTCCGGGACAGGGACGAAGCTTTCTTT. Translation gives CASSFRDRDEAFF.

The V call is TRBV5-1, the J call TRBJ1-2; 7 bases fit TRBD1. Germline V gives CDR1 SGHRS, CDR2 YFSETQ. The CDR3 loop spans 15 amino acids. Unmatched junction bases numbered 11, after V lost 3 bases and J lost 6 bases. In DNA form, the CDR3 reads TGCGCCAGCAGCTCTCAGGCTGACAGGGTCAATGGCTACACCTTC. Translation: CASSSQADRVNGYTF.

The gene calls are TRBV29-1 and TRBJ1-4; TRBD1 matches 7 bases. CDR1 and CDR2 (germline): SQVTM, ANQGSEA. V gave up 4 bases and J gave up 5 bases; unmatched junction bases: 4. The CDR3 consists of 13 residues. In DNA form, the CDR3 reads TGCAGCGTTGCGGGCAGGGGGAATGAAAAACTGTTTTTT. Amino acids: CSVAGRGNEKLFF. Full variable domain (rest looked up from reference TRBV29-1 and TRBJ1-4): SAVISQKPSRDICQRGTSLTIQCQVDSQVTMMFWYRQQPGQSLTLIATANQGSEATYESGFVIDKFPISRPNLTFSTLTVSNMSPEDSSIYLCSVAGRGNEKLFFGSGTQLSVL.

This rearrangement joins TRBV27 to TRBJ1-1; D unresolved. In germline, CDR1 is MNHEY, CDR2 SMNVEV (reference sequence). V was trimmed by 2 bases and J by 0 bases, leaving 4 bases between them. The CDR3 runs to 13 residues. Here the CDR3 DNA reads TGTGCCAGCAGTTTACTAATGAACACTGAAGCTTTCTTT. Its translation: CASSLLMNTEAFF.

As to this clone: A read error may produce the germline difference seen at one junction end. Distinct nucleotide sequences in the sample also encode this CDR3. This rearrangement joins TRBV11-2 to TRBJ1-6; D not certain. The CDR3 sequence is 17 residues long. CDR1 and CDR2 from the germline V gene are SGHAT and FQNNGV. The CDR3 protein is CASSLDSLYSDYSPLHF. CDR3 nucleotide sequence: TGTGCCAGCAGCCTAGATTCTTTATACAGTGATTATTCACCCCTCCACTTT.

The rearrangement joins TRBV27 to TRBJ1-5; a possible D gene is TRBD1 (6 bases). The length of the CDR3 is 14 residues. Per germline, CDR1 MNHEY and CDR2 SMNVEV (reference sequence). V was pared by 5 bases and J by 6 bases, with 14 bases between. In DNA form, the CDR3 reads TGTGCCAGCAGTGACACAGGGATGATTCAGCCCCAGCATTTT. Amino acids: CASSDTGMIQPQHF.

This chain connects TRBV9 to TRBJ2-5; 7 nucleotides agree with TRBD2. This CDR3 has 15 residues. J gave up 1 base and V 5 bases, and 8 bases lay outside the gene matches. Germline V CDR1 and CDR2: SGDLS, YYNGEE. The CDR3 nucleotides read TGTGCCAGCAGTCCTCGGGGGGTCCCCCAAGAGACCCAGTACTTC. This sequence encodes CASSPRGVPQETQYF.

In its sample, this clone was seen once. J is TRBJ1-1 and V is TRBV7-3; weak D call: TRBD1 (5 bases). V lost 3 bases and J 4 bases, leaving 12 bases between the germline ends. This CDR3 is built from 14 residues. Germline CDR1 is SGHTA and CDR2 is FQGTGA. The CDR3 reads CASSLGGSSTEAFF. Here the CDR3 DNA reads TGTGCCAGCAGCTTGGGGGGATCGAGCACTGAAGCTTTCTTT.

The CDR3 sequence: CSVESGGNYGYTF. The DNA of the CDR3 is TGCAGCGTTGAATCGGGGGGCAACTATGGCTACACCTTC. The chain is built from TRBV29-1 and TRBJ1-2, with D possibly being TRBD1 (6 bases). Trimming cost V 2 bases and J 2 bases, with 9 bases left between them. CDR1 and CDR2 (germline): SQVTM, ANQGSEA. This CDR3 is built from 13 residues.

This chain connects TRBV24-1 to TRBJ2-3; TRBD2 agrees at 9 bases. The CDR3 is 15 amino acids. Trimming took 5 bases from V and 1 from J; bases not matched to a gene: 3. Germline lookup yields CDR1 KGHDR and CDR2 SFDVKD. The CDR3 DNA follows: TGTGCCACCAGTGGCAGGACTAGCGGCACAGATACGCAGTATTTT. It codes for CATSGRTSGTDTQYF.